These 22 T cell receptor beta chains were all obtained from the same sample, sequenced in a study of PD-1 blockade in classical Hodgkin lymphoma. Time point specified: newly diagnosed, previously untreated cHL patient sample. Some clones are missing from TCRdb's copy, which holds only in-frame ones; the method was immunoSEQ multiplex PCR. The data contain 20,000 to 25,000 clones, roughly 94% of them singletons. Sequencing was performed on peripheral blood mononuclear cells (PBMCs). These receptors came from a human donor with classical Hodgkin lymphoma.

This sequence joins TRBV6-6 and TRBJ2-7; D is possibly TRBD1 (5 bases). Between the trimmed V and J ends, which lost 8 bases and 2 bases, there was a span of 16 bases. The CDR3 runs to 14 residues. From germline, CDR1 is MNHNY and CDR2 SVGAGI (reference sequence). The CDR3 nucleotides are TGTGCCAGCGCCGGGCAGGGTTGGACCTACGAGCAGTACTTC. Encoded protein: CASAGQGWTYEQYF.

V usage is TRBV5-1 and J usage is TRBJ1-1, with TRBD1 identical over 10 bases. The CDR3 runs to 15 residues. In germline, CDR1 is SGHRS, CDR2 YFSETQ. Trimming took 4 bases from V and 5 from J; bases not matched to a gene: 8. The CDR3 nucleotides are TGCGCCAGCAGCCTACGGACAGGGGGACGAACTGAAGCTTTCTTT. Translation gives CASSLRTGGRTEAFF.

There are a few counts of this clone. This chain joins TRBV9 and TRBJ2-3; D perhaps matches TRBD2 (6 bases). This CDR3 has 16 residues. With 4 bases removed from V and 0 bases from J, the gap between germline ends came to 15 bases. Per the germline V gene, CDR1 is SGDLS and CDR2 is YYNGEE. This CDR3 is CASSWLGDSSTDTQYF. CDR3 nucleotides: TGTGCCAGCAGCTGGTTAGGGGACTCGAGCACAGATACGCAGTATTTT.

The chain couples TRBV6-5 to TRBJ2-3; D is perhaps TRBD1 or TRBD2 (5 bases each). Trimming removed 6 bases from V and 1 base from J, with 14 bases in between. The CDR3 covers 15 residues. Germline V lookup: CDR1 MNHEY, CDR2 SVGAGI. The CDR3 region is CASSAGAARTDTQYF. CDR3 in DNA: TGTGCCAGCAGCGCCGGGGCCGCCCGCACAGATACGCAGTATTTT.

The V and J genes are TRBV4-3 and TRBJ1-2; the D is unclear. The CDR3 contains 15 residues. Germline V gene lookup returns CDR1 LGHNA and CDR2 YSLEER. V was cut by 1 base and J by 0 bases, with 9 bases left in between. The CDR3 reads CASSQARGSNYGYTF. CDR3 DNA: TGCGCCAGCAGCCAAGCTCGGGGATCTAACTATGGCTACACCTTC.

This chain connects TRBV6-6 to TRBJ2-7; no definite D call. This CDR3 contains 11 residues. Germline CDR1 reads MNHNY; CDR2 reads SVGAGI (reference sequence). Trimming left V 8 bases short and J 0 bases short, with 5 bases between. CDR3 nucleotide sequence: TGTGCCAGCGGAAGCTCCTACGAGCAGTACTTC. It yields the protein CASGSSYEQYF.

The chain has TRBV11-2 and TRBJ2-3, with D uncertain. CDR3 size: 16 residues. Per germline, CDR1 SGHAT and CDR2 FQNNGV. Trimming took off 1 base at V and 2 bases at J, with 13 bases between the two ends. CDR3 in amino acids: CASSLAAGTYTDTQYF. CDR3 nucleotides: TGTGCCAGCAGCTTAGCGGCTGGCACTTACACAGATACGCAGTATTTT.

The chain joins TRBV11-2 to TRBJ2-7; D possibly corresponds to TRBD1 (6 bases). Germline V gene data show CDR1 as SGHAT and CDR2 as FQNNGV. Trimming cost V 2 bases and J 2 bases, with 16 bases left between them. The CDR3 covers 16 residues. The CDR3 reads CASSLNRVRGTYEQYF. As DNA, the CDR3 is TGTGCCAGCAGCTTAAACAGGGTGAGAGGGACCTACGAGCAGTACTTC. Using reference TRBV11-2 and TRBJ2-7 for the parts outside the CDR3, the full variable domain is EAGVAQSPRYKIIEKRQSVAFWCNPISGHATLYWYQQILGQGPKLLIQFQNNGVVDDSQLPKDRFSAERLKGVDSTLKIQPAKLEDSAVYLCASSLNRVRGTYEQYFGPGTRLTVT.

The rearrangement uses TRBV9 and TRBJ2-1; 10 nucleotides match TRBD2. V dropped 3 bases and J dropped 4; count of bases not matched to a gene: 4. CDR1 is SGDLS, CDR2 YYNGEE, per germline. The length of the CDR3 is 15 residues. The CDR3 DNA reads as TGTGCCAGCAGCGCTAGCGGGGGCCCGTACAATGAGCAGTTCTTC. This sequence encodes CASSASGGPYNEQFF.

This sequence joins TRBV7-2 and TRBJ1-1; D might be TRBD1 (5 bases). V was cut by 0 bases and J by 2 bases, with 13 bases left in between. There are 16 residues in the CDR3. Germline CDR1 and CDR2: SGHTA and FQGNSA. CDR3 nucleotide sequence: TGTGCCAGCAGCTTAGCGGGAGGGGCGAGTAACACTGAAGCTTTCTTT. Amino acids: CASSLAGGASNTEAFF.

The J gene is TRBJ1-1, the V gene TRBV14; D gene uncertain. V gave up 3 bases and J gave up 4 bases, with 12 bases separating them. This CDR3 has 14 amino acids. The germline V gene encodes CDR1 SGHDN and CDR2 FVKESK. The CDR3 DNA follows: TGTGCCAGCAGCCACCCGCCTGAAACCACTGAAGCTTTCTTT. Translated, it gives CASSHPPETTEAFF.

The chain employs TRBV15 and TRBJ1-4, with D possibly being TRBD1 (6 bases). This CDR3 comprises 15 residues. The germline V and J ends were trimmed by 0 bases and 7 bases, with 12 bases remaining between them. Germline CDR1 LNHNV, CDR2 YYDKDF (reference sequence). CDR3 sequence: CATSRDQTGPEKLFF. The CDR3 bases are TGTGCCACCAGCAGAGACCAAACAGGGCCTGAAAAACTGTTTTTT.

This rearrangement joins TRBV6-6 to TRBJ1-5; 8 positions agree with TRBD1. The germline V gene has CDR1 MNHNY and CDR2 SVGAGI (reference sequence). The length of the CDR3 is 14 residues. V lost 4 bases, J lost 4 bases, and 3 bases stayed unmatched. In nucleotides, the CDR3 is TGTGCCAGCAGTTTTGACAGGGGTAATCAGCCCCAGCATTTT. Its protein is CASSFDRGNQPQHF.

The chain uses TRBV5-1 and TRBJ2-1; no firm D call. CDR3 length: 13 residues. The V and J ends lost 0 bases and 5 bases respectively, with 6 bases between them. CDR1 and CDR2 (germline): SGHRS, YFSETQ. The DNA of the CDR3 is TGCGCCAGCAGCTTGGAGGCAGACAATGAGCAGTTCTTC. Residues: CASSLEADNEQFF.

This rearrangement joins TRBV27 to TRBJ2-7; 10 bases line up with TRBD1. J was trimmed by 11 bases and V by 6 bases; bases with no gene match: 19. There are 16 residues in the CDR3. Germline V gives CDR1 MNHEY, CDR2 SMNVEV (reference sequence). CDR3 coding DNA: TGTGCCAGCAGCACCTACGGGGGGACAGGGGTTGAACTTAAGTACTTC. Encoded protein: CASSTYGGTGVELKYF.

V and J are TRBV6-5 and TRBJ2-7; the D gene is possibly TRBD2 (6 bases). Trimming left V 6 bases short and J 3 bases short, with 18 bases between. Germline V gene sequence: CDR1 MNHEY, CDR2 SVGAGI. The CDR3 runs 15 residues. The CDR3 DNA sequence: TGTGCCAGCAGGCCTAGGGAGGTAAAGAGCTACGAGCAGTACTTC. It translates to CASRPREVKSYEQYF.

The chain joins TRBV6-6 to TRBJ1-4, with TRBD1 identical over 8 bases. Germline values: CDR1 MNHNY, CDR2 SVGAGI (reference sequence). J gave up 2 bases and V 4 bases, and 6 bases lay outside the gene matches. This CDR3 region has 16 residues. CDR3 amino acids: CASSSRQGPTNEKLFF. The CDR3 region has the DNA TGTGCCAGCAGTTCAAGACAGGGGCCGACTAATGAAAAACTGTTTTTT.

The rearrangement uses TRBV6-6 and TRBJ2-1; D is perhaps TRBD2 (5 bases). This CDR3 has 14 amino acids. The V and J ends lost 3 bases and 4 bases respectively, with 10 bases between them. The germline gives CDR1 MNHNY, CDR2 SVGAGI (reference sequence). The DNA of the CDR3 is TGTGCCAGCAGTTATGTTGCGGGTTACAATGAGCAGTTCTTC. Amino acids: CASSYVAGYNEQFF.

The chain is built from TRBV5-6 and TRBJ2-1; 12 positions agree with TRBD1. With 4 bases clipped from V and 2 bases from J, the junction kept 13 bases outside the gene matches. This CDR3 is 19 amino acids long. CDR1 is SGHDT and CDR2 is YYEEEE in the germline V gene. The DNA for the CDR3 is TGTGCCAGCAGCGGCGGGACAGGGGGCCTTATTGCCCCCTACAATGAGCAGTTCTTC. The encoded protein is CASSGGTGGLIAPYNEQFF.

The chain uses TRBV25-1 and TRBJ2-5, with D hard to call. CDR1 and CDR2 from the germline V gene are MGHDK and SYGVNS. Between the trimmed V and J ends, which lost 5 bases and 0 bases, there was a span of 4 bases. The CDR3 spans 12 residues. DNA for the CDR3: TGTGCCAGCAGTTCGTACCAAGAGACCCAGTACTTC. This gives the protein CASSSYQETQYF.

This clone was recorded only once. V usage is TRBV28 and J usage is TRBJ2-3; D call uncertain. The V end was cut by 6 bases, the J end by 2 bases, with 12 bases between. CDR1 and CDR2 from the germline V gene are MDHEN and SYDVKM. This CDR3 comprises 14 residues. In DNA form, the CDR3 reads TGTGCCAGCAGCTATCTAGAGTACACAGATACGCAGTATTTT. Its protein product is CASSYLEYTDTQYF. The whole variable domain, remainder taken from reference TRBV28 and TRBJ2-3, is DVKVTQSSRYLVKRTGEKVFLECVQDMDHENMFWYRQDPGLGLRLIYFSYDVKMKEKGDIPEGYSVSREKKERFSLILESASTNQTSMYLCASSYLEYTDTQYFGPGTRLTVL.

For the CDR3, the DNA is TGTGCCAGCAGACCGGGACAGGCGGACTATGGCTACACCTTC. Amino acid sequence: CASRPGQADYGYTF. The chain is built from TRBV27 and TRBJ1-2; 8 bases line up with TRBD1. V lost 6 bases to trimming and J lost 3 bases; unmatched junction nucleotides: 6. The CDR3 covers 14 residues. Germline CDR1 reads MNHEY; CDR2 reads SMNVEV (reference sequence).